These 14 T cell receptor beta chains share one sample of origin, sequenced in a study of PD-1 blockade in classical Hodgkin lymphoma (dated by TCRdb to about 2020). Explained via the paper, the time point label denotes: cycle 1 day 1 (C1D1), immediately before nivolumab initiation. All trial patients had relapsed after autologous stem cell transplantation, with cohorts A, B and C differing in prior brentuximab vedotin exposure. Libraries were prepared through the immunoSEQ multiplex PCR assay. Imported from immuneACCESS, the table was reduced by TCRdb to in-frame sequences with V and J called. These copies leave out some clones; in studies compared against another copy, an unresolved V gene accounts for under half, and the cause of the remainder is not known. For this sample there are under 15,000 clones; roughly 84% appear just once. The ten largest clones represent roughly 26% of the sample. Sequenced here: peripheral blood mononuclear cells (PBMCs), sampled at baseline. These receptors came from a human donor with classical Hodgkin lymphoma.

The chain carries TRBV15 and TRBJ1-5; 8 nucleotides align to TRBD1. The junction had 5 bases not matched to a gene; V was cut back by 1 base and J by 6 bases. The CDR3 contains 15 residues. Germline V lookup: CDR1 LNHNV, CDR2 YYDKDF (reference sequence). The CDR3 sequence is CATSRGTGMVQPQHF. CDR3 bases: TGTGCCACCAGCAGAGGGACAGGGATGGTTCAGCCCCAGCATTTT. Combining the CDR3 with reference TRBV15 and TRBJ1-5 gives the whole variable domain DAMVIQNPRYQVTQFGKPVTLSCSQTLNHNVMYWYQQKSSQAPKLLFHYYDKDFNNEADTPDNFQSRRPNTSFCFLDIRSPGLGDTAMYLCATSRGTGMVQPQHFGDGTRLSIL.

CDR3 nucleotides: TGTGCCAGCAGCCAAGCAGGGGGCCGTGATGAAGCTTTCTTT. Residues: CASSQAGGRDEAFF. The J gene is TRBJ1-1, the V gene TRBV5-4, with 8 positions matching TRBD1. V lost 4 bases and J lost 7; bases outside the gene matches: 9. The V gene's germline CDR1 is SGHNT and CDR2 YYREEE (reference sequence). There are 14 residues in the CDR3.

The chain is built from TRBV28 and TRBJ1-2; the match to TRBD1 covers 12 bases. Per germline, CDR1 MDHEN and CDR2 SYDVKM. The trim removed 4 bases at V and 2 bases at J, leaving 8 bases unmatched. The CDR3 runs 17 residues. CDR3 residues: CASSSSPGQGANYGYTF. The CDR3, as DNA: TGTGCCAGCAGTTCATCCCCGGGACAGGGGGCGAACTATGGCTACACCTTC.

The chain has TRBV5-4 and TRBJ2-1, with 14 bases identical to TRBD2. Trimming took 4 bases from V and 0 from J; bases not matched to a gene: 9. CDR3 length: 19 amino acids. Germline CDR1 SGHNT, CDR2 YYREEE (reference sequence). The CDR3 region is CASSGLGLAGEFSYNEQFF. CDR3 DNA sequence: TGTGCCAGCAGCGGACTGGGACTAGCGGGAGAGTTCTCCTACAATGAGCAGTTCTTC.

The genes are TRBV5-4 and TRBJ2-3; 7 bases are a match to TRBD1. The CDR3 loop spans 13 amino acids. Trimming took 10 bases from V and 3 from J; bases not matched to a gene: 8. Germline V lookup: CDR1 SGHNT, CDR2 YYREEE (reference sequence). CDR3 region: CAVQTGETDTQYF. CDR3 nucleotide sequence: TGTGCCGTTCAAACAGGGGAGACAGATACGCAGTATTTT.

The genes are TRBV7-2 and TRBJ1-1; D not resolved. V was shortened by 2 bases and J by 0 bases, with 7 bases between the two germline ends. The length of the CDR3 is 14 residues. CDR1 and CDR2 from the germline V gene are SGHTA and FQGNSA. The CDR3 is CASSLFAVNTEAFF. Here the CDR3 DNA reads TGTGCCAGCAGCTTATTCGCAGTGAACACTGAAGCTTTCTTT.

The V gene is TRBV11-2, the J gene TRBJ2-7, with D tentatively TRBD1 (6 bases). The length of the CDR3 is 15 residues. The germline V gene encodes CDR1 SGHAT and CDR2 FQNNGV. V was trimmed by 2 bases and J by 2 bases, leaving 13 bases between them. This CDR3 reads CASSLIRDRTYEQYF. CDR3 nucleotides: TGTGCCAGCAGCTTAATAAGAGACAGGACCTACGAGCAGTACTTC.

V is TRBV28 and J is TRBJ1-1; D might be TRBD1 (5 bases). Germline V gene data show CDR1 as MDHEN and CDR2 as SYDVKM. The CDR3 runs to 14 residues. The V end lost 4 bases, the J end lost 0 bases, and 9 bases lay between the germline ends. Here the CDR3 reads CASSSGHMNTEAFF. The DNA for the CDR3 is TGTGCCAGCAGTTCCGGACACATGAACACTGAAGCTTTCTTT.

This CDR3 is CATSREYSDEQFF. CDR3 in DNA: TGTGCCACCAGCAGAGAATATTCCGATGAGCAGTTCTTC. The chain couples TRBV15 to TRBJ2-1, with D unclear. The length of the CDR3 is 13 residues. Germline lookup yields CDR1 LNHNV and CDR2 YYDKDF (reference sequence). The V end was cut by 0 bases, the J end by 8 bases, with 8 bases between.

J is TRBJ1-1 and V is TRBV5-1; D is possibly TRBD1 (6 bases). Trimming took 3 bases from V and 0 from J, leaving 15 bases between them. The CDR3 runs to 16 residues. The germline CDR1 and CDR2 sequences are SGHRS and YFSETQ. The CDR3 sequence: CASSSGTSTLNTEAFF. CDR3 nucleotide sequence: TGCGCCAGCAGCTCAGGGACAAGCACCCTGAACACTGAAGCTTTCTTT. Filled out from reference TRBV5-1 and TRBJ1-1, the complete variable domain reads KAGVTQTPRYLIKTRGQQVTLSCSPISGHRSVSWYQQTPGQGLQFLFEYFSETQRNKGNFPGRFSGRQFSNSRSEMNVSTLELGDSALYLCASSSGTSTLNTEAFFGQGTRLTVV.

The chain employs TRBV7-6 and TRBJ2-2; 10 bases map to TRBD1. The CDR3 length is 18 residues. The germline V gene has CDR1 SGHVS and CDR2 FNYEAQ. The V segment lost 5 bases and the J segment 3 bases; nucleotides outside the gene matches: 12. The CDR3 region has the DNA TGTGCCAGCAGCCAACAACCTGGACAGGGGGGGCACACCGGGGAGCTGTTTTTT. Amino acids: CASSQQPGQGGHTGELFF.

V is TRBV6-1 and J is TRBJ1-2; D may be TRBD1 (5 bases). Germline V gene lookup returns CDR1 MNHNS and CDR2 SASEGT. This CDR3 is 14 amino acids long. The V end lost 2 bases, the J end lost 5 bases, and 12 bases lay between the germline ends. CDR3 DNA: TGTGCCAGCAGTGAAACGGGGCAGAGATATGGCTACACCTTC. This encodes CASSETGQRYGYTF.

Concerning this clone itself: One end of the junction varies from germline; a read error may be responsible. The chain is built from TRBV6-6 and TRBJ2-2, with D unresolved. Germline-derived CDR1 and CDR2 are MNHNY and SVGAGI (reference sequence). The CDR3 extends over 12 amino acids. The CDR3 here is CASSLHTGELFF. The CDR3 DNA sequence: TGTGCCAGCAGTTTACACACTGGGGAGCTGTTTTTT.

This clone was counted a few times. The chain joins TRBV6-1 to TRBJ1-1; D may be TRBD1 (6 bases). The ends were cut back, 5 bases at V and 6 bases at J, with 16 bases in the middle. The length of the CDR3 is 14 residues. Germline assignment: CDR1 MNHNS and CDR2 SASEGT. As DNA, the CDR3 is TGTGCCAGCAGTCACCAGGGGACGGGTTCTGAAGCTTTCTTT. Amino acids: CASSHQGTGSEAFF.